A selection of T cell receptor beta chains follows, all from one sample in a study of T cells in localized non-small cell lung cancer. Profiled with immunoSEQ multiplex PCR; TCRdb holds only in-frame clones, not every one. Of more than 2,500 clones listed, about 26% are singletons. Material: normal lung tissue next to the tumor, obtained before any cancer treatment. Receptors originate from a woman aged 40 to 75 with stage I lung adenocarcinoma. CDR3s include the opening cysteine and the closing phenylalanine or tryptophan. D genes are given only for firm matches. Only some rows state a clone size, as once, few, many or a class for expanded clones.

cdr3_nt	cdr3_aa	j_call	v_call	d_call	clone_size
TGTGCCAGTCGAGGGGACCCCTGGACCCAGTACTTC	CASRGDPWTQYF	TRBJ2-5	TRBV6-8	NA	medium-sized
TGTGCCATCAGGACAACAGGGGGGGATAATTCACCCCTCCACTTT	CAIRTTGGDNSPLHF	TRBJ1-6	TRBV6-8	TRBD1	few
TGTGCCAGCAGCGTAGCTGCCTCTGGGGCCAACGTCCTGACTTTC	CASSVAASGANVLTF	TRBJ2-6	TRBV9	NA	few
TGTGCCAGCAGCGCACAGGGGAAAAGCTACGAGCAGTACTTC	CASSAQGKSYEQYF	TRBJ2-7	TRBV11-3	TRBD1	medium-sized
TGTGCCAGTAGCCCAGGGGCAACTAATGAAAAACTGTTTTTT	CASSPGATNEKLFF	TRBJ1-4	TRBV19	NA	NA
TGTGCCAGCAGTGACGCAGGGGCCCTCACCACAGATACGCAGTATTTT	CASSDAGALTTDTQYF	TRBJ2-3	TRBV25-1	NA	once
TGTGCCAGCAGCATCGGACAGGTCGGGCCGAACACTGAAGCTTTCTTT	CASSIGQVGPNTEAFF	TRBJ1-1	TRBV11-3	TRBD1	medium-sized
TGTGCCAGCAGCTTACTCGGGGACAGGGGCAGGAAGACCCAGTACTTC	CASSLLGDRGRKTQYF	TRBJ2-5	TRBV11-3	TRBD1	NA
TGTGCTAGTGCCGCCGGGACAGGGGGTTCCTACAATGAGCAGTTCTTC	CASAAGTGGSYNEQFF	TRBJ2-1	TRBV12-5	TRBD1	NA
TGTGCCAGCAGCTCACGATTTGTACCCCCCGGGGAGCTGTTTTTT	CASSSRFVPPGELFF	TRBJ2-2	TRBV11-3	NA	NA
TGTGCCAGCAGTTACTACTCCACAGATACGCAGTATTTT	CASSYYSTDTQYF	TRBJ2-3	TRBV6-8	NA	few
TGCGCCAGCAGCCAAGCGTCCAGCGCACCCTACGAGCAGTACTTC	CASSQASSAPYEQYF	TRBJ2-7	TRBV4-1	NA	once
TGTGCCAGCACCAGGGACACCTTTTCACGTACTGAAGCTTTCTTT	CASTRDTFSRTEAFF	TRBJ1-1	TRBV11-3	NA	few
TGTGCCAGCTCACCACCGTCCAGGGGTGATGGCGAGCAGTACTTC	CASSPPSRGDGEQYF	TRBJ2-7	TRBV18	NA	NA
TGTGCCAGTAGTATTTTACAGGGAAACACCGGGGAGCTGTTTTTT	CASSILQGNTGELFF	TRBJ2-2	TRBV19	NA	once
TGCGCCAGCAGCTTGAGTACCACTAATGAAAAACTGTTTTTT	CASSLSTTNEKLFF	TRBJ1-4	TRBV5-1	NA	few
TGTGCCAGCAGTGGCGAACTAGTTGGAGAGACCCAGTACTTC	CASSGELVGETQYF	TRBJ2-5	TRBV9	NA	NA
TGTGCTAGTGGTTTGGGTGTAGGGGGGAGTAGCACAGATACGCAGTATTTT	CASGLGVGGSSTDTQYF	TRBJ2-3	TRBV12-5	NA	NA
TGTGCCAGCAGTTACTCCCGCTCTAGCCGCGAGCAGTACTTC	CASSYSRSSREQYF	TRBJ2-7	TRBV6-8	NA	few
TGTGCGACCGAAGGGGTGGGCAATCAGCCCCAGCATTTT	CATEGVGNQPQHF	TRBJ1-5	TRBV6-8	NA	few
TGTGCCAGCTCACCGGGGACAGGGTACACCGGGGAGCTGTTTTTT	CASSPGTGYTGELFF	TRBJ2-2	TRBV18	TRBD1	NA
TGTGCCAGCAGTTACTCACAGGGTACGCAGTATTTT	CASSYSQGTQYF	TRBJ2-3	TRBV6-8	NA	NA
TGCAGCTTTTCGGGACTAGCGGGGGGGCCGATTGGCACAGATACGCAGTATTTT	CSFSGLAGGPIGTDTQYF	TRBJ2-3	TRBV29-1	TRBD2	few
TGTGCCAGCAGCCAGGACAGGGAAGAGACCCAGTACTTC	CASSQDREETQYF	TRBJ2-5	TRBV7-2	TRBD1	few
TGTGCCAGCAGGGGATCGGGGTCCTATAATTCACCCCTCCACTTT	CASRGSGSYNSPLHF	TRBJ1-6	TRBV2	NA	NA
TGCAGCGTTCGCAGGACTAGCGGGCTTAACAATGAGCAGTTCTTC	CSVRRTSGLNNEQFF	TRBJ2-1	TRBV29-1	TRBD2	NA
TGTGCCTGGAGATATGGGTTCGGGGAGACCCAGTACTTC	CAWRYGFGETQYF	TRBJ2-5	TRBV30	NA	NA
TGTGCCAGCAGCCAGACCCGGACAGGGCCGAACACTGAAGCTTTCTTT	CASSQTRTGPNTEAFF	TRBJ1-1	TRBV11-3	TRBD1	NA
TGTGCCAGCAGTTACGGAGGTGAAAATCAGCCCCAGCATTTT	CASSYGGENQPQHF	TRBJ1-5	TRBV6-8	NA	few